Below, 17 T cell receptor beta chains from the same sample are listed, as sequenced in a study of cytomegalovirus exposure and HLA in healthy donors. TCRdb's table, derived via immunoSEQ multiplex PCR, lists solely in-frame clones and lacks some. The repertoire consists of about 98,000 clones, with approximately 94% occurring once and the leading ten covering 0.89%. The sequencing sample was made of PBMCs. These receptors were taken from a young woman in good health and CMV-seronegative.

This chain links TRBV6-1 with TRBJ2-2, with D unresolved. V gave up 1 base and J gave up 6 bases, with 9 bases separating them. Per germline, CDR1 MNHNS and CDR2 SASEGT. This CDR3 has 14 residues. The CDR3 nucleotides read TGTGCCAGCAGTGAAGTTAGCATCCCCGGGGAGCTGTTTTTT. It translates to CASSEVSIPGELFF.

The J gene is TRBJ1-1, the V gene TRBV9; D unresolved. The V end lost 0 bases, the J end lost 1 base, and 13 bases lay between the germline ends. The CDR3 sequence is 16 residues long. CDR1 and CDR2 from the germline V gene are SGDLS and YYNGEE. CDR3 sequence reads: CASSVGLEVGNTEAFF. CDR3 sequence (DNA): TGTGCCAGCAGCGTAGGGCTTGAGGTCGGGAACACTGAAGCTTTCTTT.

V usage is TRBV29-1 and J usage is TRBJ2-1; 11 nucleotides match TRBD1. The CDR3 covers 13 residues. With V trimmed by 6 bases and J by 4 bases, 2 bases remained unmatched. Germline V CDR1 and CDR2: SQVTM, ANQGSEA. CDR3 sequence: CSVGTGGYNEQFF. CDR3 bases: TGCAGCGTCGGGACAGGGGGATACAATGAGCAGTTCTTC.

This chain joins TRBV15 and TRBJ1-2; no firm D call. Germline CDR1 LNHNV, CDR2 YYDKDF (reference sequence). Deletions cut 8 bases from V and 1 base from J, with 14 bases between. The CDR3 runs to 14 residues. CDR3 residues: CATHRDGGNYGYTF. The CDR3 bases are TGTGCCACCCACCGAGACGGCGGTAACTATGGCTACACCTTC.

CDR3 sequence: CASGLNRGTEAFF. CDR3 in DNA: TGTGCTAGTGGTTTGAATCGGGGCACTGAAGCTTTCTTT. This sequence joins TRBV12-5 and TRBJ1-1; no definite D call. This CDR3 has 13 amino acids. V was trimmed by 2 bases and J by 4 bases, leaving 8 bases between them. Germline lookup yields CDR1 LGHNT and CDR2 FRNRAP.

CDR3 sequence reads: CASSLSGTSPLDEQFF. The CDR3 coding sequence is TGTGCCAGCAGTTTGTCCGGGACTAGTCCCTTGGATGAGCAGTTCTTC. The chain joins TRBV27 to TRBJ2-1; 8 bases fit TRBD2. The germline V gene encodes CDR1 MNHEY and CDR2 SMNVEV (reference sequence). Trimming took 3 bases from V and 8 from J; bases not matched to a gene: 12. CDR3 size: 16 residues.

This chain joins TRBV4-2 and TRBJ1-6, with a possible D match to TRBD1 (5 bases). Germline V gene sequence: CDR1 LGHNA, CDR2 YNFKEQ. The V end lost 0 bases, the J end lost 7 bases, and 13 bases lay between the germline ends. The length of the CDR3 is 16 residues. The CDR3 reads CASSQDPGLENSPLHF. CDR3 nucleotides: TGTGCCAGCAGCCAAGATCCAGGGCTGGAGAATTCACCCCTCCACTTT.

This clone appeared a single time. The chain carries TRBV29-1 and TRBJ1-3; 10 bases line up with TRBD1. Germline loops: CDR1 SQVTM, CDR2 ANQGSEA. Trimming removed 4 bases from V and 2 bases from J; junction bases left unmatched: 5. The CDR3 runs 15 residues. CDR3 sequence: CSVVGQGRPGNTIYF. DNA of the CDR3: TGCAGCGTTGTGGGACAGGGGAGACCTGGAAACACCATATATTTT. Combining the CDR3 with reference TRBV29-1 and TRBJ1-3 gives the whole variable domain SAVISQKPSRDICQRGTSLTIQCQVDSQVTMMFWYRQQPGQSLTLIATANQGSEATYESGFVIDKFPISRPNLTFSTLTVSNMSPEDSSIYLCSVVGQGRPGNTIYFGEGSWLTVV.

The rearrangement links TRBV4-1 to TRBJ2-3; D unclear. V lost 1 base and J 5 bases, leaving 7 bases between the germline ends. In germline, CDR1 is MGHRA, CDR2 YSYEKL. This CDR3 is 13 amino acids long. Written as DNA, the CDR3 is TGCGCCAGCAGCCAAGGCGGTGGAGATACGCAGTATTTT. As protein: CASSQGGGDTQYF.

This clone was recorded only once. The J gene is TRBJ1-2, the V gene TRBV5-4, with TRBD1 identical over 9 bases. CDR3 size: 16 residues. The ends lost 5 bases at V and 1 base at J; junction bases unmatched: 9. The germline gives CDR1 SGHNT, CDR2 YYREEE (reference sequence). The CDR3 reads CASSSGQGTFNYGYTF. CDR3 bases: TGTGCCAGCAGTTCAGGACAGGGGACTTTTAACTATGGCTACACCTTC. Variable domain in full (rest from reference TRBV5-4 and TRBJ1-2): ETGVTQSPTHLIKTRGQQVTLRCSSQSGHNTVSWYQQALGQGPQFIFQYYREEENGRGNFPPRFSGLQFPNYSSELNVNALELDDSALYLCASSSGQGTFNYGYTFGSGTRLTVV.

This chain links TRBV5-1 with TRBJ1-3; 8 bases fit TRBD1. The V segment lost 3 bases and the J segment 4 bases; nucleotides outside the gene matches: 6. CDR1 SGHRS and CDR2 YFSETQ come from the germline V gene. The CDR3 runs 15 residues. CDR3 nucleotide sequence: TGCGCCAGCAGCTCACTGACAGGGGTCGGAAACACCATATATTTT. This sequence encodes CASSSLTGVGNTIYF. Variable domain in full (rest from reference TRBV5-1 and TRBJ1-3): KAGVTQTPRYLIKTRGQQVTLSCSPISGHRSVSWYQQTPGQGLQFLFEYFSETQRNKGNFPGRFSGRQFSNSRSEMNVSTLELGDSALYLCASSSLTGVGNTIYFGEGSWLTVV.

V gene TRBV9 combines with J gene TRBJ2-7, with TRBD2 matching over 9 bases. The CDR3 consists of 14 residues. With 4 bases clipped from V and 6 bases from J, the junction kept 8 bases outside the gene matches. CDR1 is SGDLS, CDR2 YYNGEE, per germline. In nucleotides, the CDR3 is TGTGCCAGCAGCTCCCGGCCTAGCGGGATCGAGCAGTACTTC. It specifies CASSSRPSGIEQYF.

The rearrangement joins TRBV7-2 to TRBJ2-1; 7 bases line up with TRBD2. J lost 9 bases, V lost 1 base, and 12 bases had no gene match. The CDR3 sequence is 16 residues long. The germline V gene has CDR1 SGHTA and CDR2 FQGNSA. As DNA, the CDR3 is TGTGCCAGCAGCTTAGGGGCTAGCGGCCTCCGGCGTGAGCAGTTCTTC. Translating gives CASSLGASGLRREQFF.

The chain is built from TRBV7-9 and TRBJ1-1; TRBD1 aligns across 10 bases. There are 15 residues in the CDR3. V trimming: 5 bases; J trimming: 5 bases; junction bases outside the gene matches: 8. Germline-derived CDR1 and CDR2 are SEHNR and FQNEAQ (reference sequence). The CDR3 region is CASSPRGDRGTEAFF. In nucleotides, the CDR3 is TGTGCCAGCAGCCCCCGTGGGGACAGGGGTACTGAAGCTTTCTTT.

This chain connects TRBV7-2 to TRBJ2-6; TRBD2 might be the D (6 bases). The germline V gene has CDR1 SGHTA and CDR2 FQGNSA. CDR3 length equals 16 residues. With 5 bases removed from V and 2 bases from J, the gap between germline ends came to 13 bases. CDR3 sequence reads: CASSARLATGANVLTF. For the CDR3, the DNA is TGTGCCAGCAGCGCCAGGCTAGCGACTGGGGCCAACGTCCTGACTTTC.

V and J are TRBV5-4 and TRBJ2-1, with D unresolved. CDR1 is SGHNT and CDR2 is YYREEE in the germline V gene (reference sequence). The CDR3 has 14 residues. Trimming left V 6 bases short and J 0 bases short, with 10 bases between. The CDR3 loop reads CASNQVGSYNEQFF. The DNA for the CDR3 is TGTGCCAGCAATCAGGTCGGCTCCTACAATGAGCAGTTCTTC.

The V and J genes are TRBV19 and TRBJ2-1, with TRBD2 identical over 8 bases. V dropped 7 bases and J dropped 8; count of bases not matched to a gene: 4. The CDR3 covers 12 residues. From germline, CDR1 is LNHDA and CDR2 SQIVND (reference sequence). As DNA, the CDR3 is TGTGCCAGTACGGGGGGGCGAGATGAGCAGTTCTTC. It is translated as CASTGGRDEQFF.